The 19 T cell receptor beta chains below all came from one sample that was sequenced in a study of cytomegalovirus exposure and HLA in healthy donors (dated by TCRdb to between 2016 and 2019). Library generation was performed with the immunoSEQ multiplex PCR assay. For the multiplex PCR, a mixture combining 60 forward primers for TCR Vbeta segments and 13 reverse primers for TCR Jbeta segments was used. The table comes from immuneACCESS by way of TCRdb, which keeps in-frame sequences with V and J called. Part of the clones is missing from these tables; in studies checked, under half for an unresolved V gene and the rest for unknown reasons. For this sample there are fewer than 80,000 clones; about 69% appear just once. Approximately 5% of the sample rests with the top ten. Sequenced input: PBMCs. These receptors were obtained from a woman in her 30s in good health and CMV-seronegative.

The chain employs TRBV30 and TRBJ1-3; unclear D gene. The V gene's germline CDR1 is GTSNPN and CDR2 SVGIG (reference sequence). This CDR3 is 15 amino acids long. Trimming took 1 base from V and 1 from J, leaving 11 bases between them. The CDR3 DNA follows: TGTGCCTGGAGTGATCGGGGATTATCTGGAAACACCATATATTTT. This encodes CAWSDRGLSGNTIYF.

This clone was observed a single time. The V gene is TRBV11-2, the J gene TRBJ2-2; 11 nucleotides match TRBD2. CDR1 and CDR2 (germline): SGHAT, FQNNGV. Trimming cost V 5 bases and J 6 bases; bases outside gene matches: 8. The CDR3 loop spans 16 amino acids. The CDR3 DNA sequence: TGTGCCAGCAGCCATAGCGGGAGGGCCGGGGCCGGGGAGCTGTTTTTT. Its translation is CASSHSGRAGAGELFF.

The chain uses TRBV2 and TRBJ2-7; the D gene is possibly TRBD1 (6 bases). CDR1 is SNHLY and CDR2 is FYNNEI in the germline V gene. There are 14 residues in the CDR3. V lost 7 bases and J 6 bases, leaving 19 bases between the germline ends. The CDR3 spells CASTGQGLSGEQYF. CDR3 sequence (DNA): TGTGCCAGCACGGGGCAGGGGTTATCGGGCGAGCAGTACTTC.

This clone showed up just a few times. This sequence joins TRBV2 and TRBJ2-5, with a weak D call TRBD2 (7 bases). CDR1 and CDR2 from the germline V gene are SNHLY and FYNNEI. CDR3 size: 15 residues. V lost 6 bases to trimming and J lost 5 bases, with 19 bases between them. CDR3 in amino acids: CASRDPGGIQETQYF. The DNA of the CDR3 is TGTGCCAGCAGGGACCCGGGGGGCATACAGGAGACCCAGTACTTC.

The chain uses TRBV18 and TRBJ2-5; weak D call: TRBD1 (5 bases). CDR3 length: 15 amino acids. V was pared by 2 bases and J by 0 bases, with 10 bases between. The germline V gene encodes CDR1 KGHSH and CDR2 LQKENI. The CDR3 DNA sequence: TGTGCCAGCTCACCAACGACAGTGTACCAAGAGACCCAGTACTTC. Translated, it gives CASSPTTVYQETQYF.

J is TRBJ2-5 and V is TRBV7-2; 7 bases fit TRBD2. Germline V gene lookup returns CDR1 SGHTA and CDR2 FQGNSA. V lost 5 bases and J lost 4; bases outside the gene matches: 10. The CDR3 loop spans 15 amino acids. The CDR3 DNA follows: TGTGCCAGCAGCCCCGGTGGGGGGGATTCAGAGACCCAGTACTTC. As protein: CASSPGGGDSETQYF.

The chain has TRBV7-3 and TRBJ2-1; TRBD2 matches 10 bases. Germline assignment: CDR1 SGHTA and CDR2 FQGTGA. The CDR3 extends over 18 amino acids. V trimming: 1 base; J trimming: 0 bases; junction bases outside the gene matches: 6. The CDR3 is CASSLNSGRPSSYNEQFF. The CDR3 DNA follows: TGTGCCAGCAGCTTAAATAGCGGGAGGCCCAGCTCCTACAATGAGCAGTTCTTC.

The J gene is TRBJ1-5, the V gene TRBV28; D ambiguous. CDR3 size: 15 residues. V dropped 3 bases and J dropped 0 bases, with 9 bases sitting between them. Germline loops: CDR1 MDHEN, CDR2 SYDVKM. CDR3 protein: CASSLAQDSNQPQHF. The CDR3 nucleotides are TGTGCCAGCAGTTTGGCGCAGGATAGCAATCAGCCCCAGCATTTT.

The chain couples TRBV19 to TRBJ2-3; TRBD2 might be the D (6 bases). The CDR3 totals 15 residues. Trimming left V 8 bases short and J 1 base short, with 16 bases between. Germline CDR1 and CDR2: LNHDA and SQIVND (reference sequence). The CDR3 coding sequence is TGTGCCAGTTCTGGAGTAGCGGCAGGCACAGATACGCAGTATTTT. Translating it yields CASSGVAAGTDTQYF.

The V and J genes are TRBV5-4 and TRBJ2-1, with TRBD1 matching over 10 bases. This CDR3 spans 14 amino acids. Germline V gene lookup returns CDR1 SGHNT and CDR2 YYREEE (reference sequence). Trimming removed 3 bases from V and 11 bases from J; junction bases left unmatched: 8. In DNA, the CDR3 is TGTGCCAGCAGCTACGACAGGGGGCCCAGAAAGCAGTTCTTC. Translation: CASSYDRGPRKQFF.

The V call is TRBV5-1, the J call TRBJ1-6; the D gene is possibly TRBD1 (6 bases). This CDR3 has 17 residues. Per germline, CDR1 SGHRS and CDR2 YFSETQ. Trimming stripped 5 bases from V and 6 bases from J, with 21 bases between. Written as DNA, the CDR3 is TGCGCCAGCAGTTACAGGGAAATACGACTAACTAATTCACCCCTCCACTTT. It yields the protein CASSYREIRLTNSPLHF.

This sequence joins TRBV7-8 and TRBJ2-1; tentatively, D is TRBD1 (5 bases). The V end lost 3 bases, the J end lost 4 bases, and 10 bases lay between the germline ends. Germline V gene data show CDR1 as SGHVS and CDR2 as FQNEAQ. CDR3 length: 14 amino acids. The CDR3 region is CASSLTRVYNEQFF. The CDR3 DNA reads TGTGCCAGCAGCTTGACCAGGGTTTACAATGAGCAGTTCTTC. Supplemented by reference TRBV7-8 and TRBJ2-1, the full variable domain reads GAGVSQSPRYKVAKRGQDVALRCDPISGHVSLFWYQQALGQGPEFLTYFQNEAQLDKSGLPSDRFFAERPEGSVSTLKIQRTQQEDSAVYLCASSLTRVYNEQFFGPGTRLTVL.

The chain employs TRBV5-5 and TRBJ1-2, with 7 bases aligning to TRBD1. This CDR3 is built from 15 residues. The V gene's germline CDR1 is SGHKS and CDR2 YYEKEE (reference sequence). V was clipped by 4 bases and J by 2 bases; unmatched bases: 8. CDR3 loop: CASSTRTGPNYGYTF. The CDR3 nucleotides are TGTGCCAGCAGCACCCGGACAGGTCCCAACTATGGCTACACCTTC.

This clone was counted a few times. J is TRBJ2-7 and V is TRBV5-6, with D unclear. The CDR3 has 11 residues. CDR1 and CDR2 from the germline V gene are SGHDT and YYEEEE. With 2 bases removed from V and 6 bases from J, the gap between germline ends came to 6 bases. The CDR3 is CASSFRGEQYV. CDR3 sequence (DNA): TGTGCCAGCAGCTTTCGAGGCGAGCAGTACGTC.

The chain joins TRBV5-6 to TRBJ2-7; D remains ambiguous. Deletions cut 0 bases from V and 2 bases from J, with 12 bases between. The CDR3 totals 15 residues. The germline gives CDR1 SGHDT, CDR2 YYEEEE. CDR3 sequence: CASSLGLPTPYEQYF. The CDR3 coding sequence is TGTGCCAGCAGCTTGGGACTTCCGACCCCCTACGAGCAGTACTTC.

CDR3 region: CASSLSRGALTNHGQDTEAFF. CDR3 sequence (DNA): TGTGCCAGCTCTTTAAGTAGGGGTGCCCTCACCAACCACGGACAGGACACTGAAGCTTTCTTT. This rearrangement joins TRBV18 to TRBJ1-1, with 7 bases lining up with TRBD1. Germline assignment: CDR1 KGHSH and CDR2 LQKENI. Trimming cost V 6 bases and J 3 bases; bases outside gene matches: 28. The CDR3 runs 21 residues.

The chain joins TRBV9 to TRBJ1-4; D is possibly TRBD1 (5 bases). Trimming removed 3 bases at V and 7 bases at J, with 13 bases between. CDR1 and CDR2 from the germline V gene are SGDLS and YYNGEE. The CDR3 covers 14 residues. The CDR3 is CASSGGTGGEKLFF. The CDR3 DNA reads TGTGCCAGCAGCGGCGGGACCGGCGGTGAAAAACTGTTTTTT.

The genes are TRBV10-1 and TRBJ2-3, with 12 bases matching TRBD2. The CDR3 has 17 residues. Germline values: CDR1 WNHNN, CDR2 SYGVQD (reference sequence). V lost 6 bases, J lost 3 bases, and 10 bases stayed unmatched. The CDR3 reads CASSAVPGLAGTDTQYF. The CDR3 nucleotides are TGCGCCAGCAGCGCGGTCCCCGGACTAGCGGGAACAGATACGCAGTATTTT.

This rearrangement joins TRBV4-3 to TRBJ1-2; maybe TRBD1 (5 bases). V was shortened by 4 bases and J by 2 bases, with 11 bases between the two germline ends. Germline V gives CDR1 LGHNA, CDR2 YSLEER. The CDR3 consists of 14 residues. As DNA, the CDR3 is TGCGCCAGCAGCCCGGGGAGGGGAAACTATGGCTACACCTTC. Protein sequence: CASSPGRGNYGYTF.